The following is a TCR beta chain sequence with its context. The sample originates from a study of blood T cell repertoires in COVID-19. The assay was immunoSEQ multiplex PCR, and TCRdb's table has in-frame clones only and misses some. The sample lists 150,000 to 200,000 clones, 60% to 85% occurring once. CDR1 SGHNT and CDR2 YYREEE come from the germline V gene (reference sequence). CDR3 size: 15 residues. The ends lost 0 bases at V and 7 bases at J; junction bases unmatched: 4. The gene calls are TRBV5-4 and TRBJ2-2; 9 positions agree with TRBD1. The sequenced material came from peripheral blood. The source is a man aged 65-85 years with acute or convalescent COVID-19. The CDR3 nucleotides are TGTGCCAGCAGCTTGGACAGGGGGCTAGTCGGGGAGCTGTTTTTT. It specifies CASSLDRGLVGELFF.